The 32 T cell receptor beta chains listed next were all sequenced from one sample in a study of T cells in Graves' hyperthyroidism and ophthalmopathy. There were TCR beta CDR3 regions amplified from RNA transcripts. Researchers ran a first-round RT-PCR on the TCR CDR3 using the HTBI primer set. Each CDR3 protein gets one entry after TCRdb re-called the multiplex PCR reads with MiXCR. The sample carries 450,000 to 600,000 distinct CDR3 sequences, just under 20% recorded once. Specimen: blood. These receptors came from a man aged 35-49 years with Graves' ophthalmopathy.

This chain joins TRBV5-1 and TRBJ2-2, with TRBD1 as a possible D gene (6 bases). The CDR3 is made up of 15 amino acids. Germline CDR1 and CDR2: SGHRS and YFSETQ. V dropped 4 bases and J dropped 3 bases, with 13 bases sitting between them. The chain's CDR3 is CASSLRDTDTGELFF. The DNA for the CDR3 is TGCGCCAGCAGCCTCCGGGACACCGACACCGGGGAGCTGTTTTTT.

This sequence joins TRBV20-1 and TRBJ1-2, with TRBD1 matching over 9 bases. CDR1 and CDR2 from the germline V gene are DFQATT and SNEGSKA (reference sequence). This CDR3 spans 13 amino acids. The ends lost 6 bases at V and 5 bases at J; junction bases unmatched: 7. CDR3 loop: CSASSGTGYGYTF. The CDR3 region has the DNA TGCAGTGCCTCCTCCGGGACAGGGTATGGCTACACCTTC.

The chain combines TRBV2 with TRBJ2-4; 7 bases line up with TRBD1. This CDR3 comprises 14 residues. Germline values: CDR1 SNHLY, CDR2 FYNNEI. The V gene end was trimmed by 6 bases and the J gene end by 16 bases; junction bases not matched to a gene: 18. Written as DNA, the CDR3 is TGTGCCAGCAGCGCCTCTTGGGGACAGCCCGTAGGATACTTC. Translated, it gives CASSASWGQPVGYF.

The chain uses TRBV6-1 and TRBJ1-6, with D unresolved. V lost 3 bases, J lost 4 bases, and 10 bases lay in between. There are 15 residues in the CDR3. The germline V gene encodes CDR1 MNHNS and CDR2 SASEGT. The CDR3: CASSDLGGYNSPLHF. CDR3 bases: TGTGCCAGCAGTGATTTAGGAGGATATAATTCACCCCTCCACTTT.

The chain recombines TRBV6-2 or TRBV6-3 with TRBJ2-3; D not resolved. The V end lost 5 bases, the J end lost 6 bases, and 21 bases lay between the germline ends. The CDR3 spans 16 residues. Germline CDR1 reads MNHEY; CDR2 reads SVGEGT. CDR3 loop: CASSVGRSELLDTQYF. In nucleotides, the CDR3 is TGTGCCAGCAGTGTCGGACGGTCCGAGTTATTGGATACGCAGTATTTT.

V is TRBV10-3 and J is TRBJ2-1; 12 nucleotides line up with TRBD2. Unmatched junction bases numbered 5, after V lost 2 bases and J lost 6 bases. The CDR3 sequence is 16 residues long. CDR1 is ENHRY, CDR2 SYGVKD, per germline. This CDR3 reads CAISEGLAGGGNEQFF. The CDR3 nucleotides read TGTGCCATCAGTGAGGGGCTAGCGGGAGGGGGCAATGAGCAGTTCTTC.

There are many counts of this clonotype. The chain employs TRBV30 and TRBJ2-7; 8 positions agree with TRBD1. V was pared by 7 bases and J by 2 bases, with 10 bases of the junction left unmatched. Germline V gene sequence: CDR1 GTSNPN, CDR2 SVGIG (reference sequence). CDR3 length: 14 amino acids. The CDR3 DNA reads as TGTGCCTCCCCATCAGACAGGGGAACCTACGAGCAGTACTTC. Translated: CASPSDRGTYEQYF.

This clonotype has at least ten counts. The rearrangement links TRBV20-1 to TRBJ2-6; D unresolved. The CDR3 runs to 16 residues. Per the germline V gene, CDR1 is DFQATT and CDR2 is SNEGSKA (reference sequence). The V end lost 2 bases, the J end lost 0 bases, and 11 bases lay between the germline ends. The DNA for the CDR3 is TGCAGTGCTAGACCCCCCACGGGCTCTGGGGCCAACGTCCTGACTTTC. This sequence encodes CSARPPTGSGANVLTF.

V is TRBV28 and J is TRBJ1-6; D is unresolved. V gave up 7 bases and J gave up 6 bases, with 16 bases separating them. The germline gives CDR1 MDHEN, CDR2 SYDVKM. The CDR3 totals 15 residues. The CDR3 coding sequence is TGTGCCAGCACCTTTACAACTCCCGGTAATTCACCCCTCCACTTT. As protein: CASTFTTPGNSPLHF. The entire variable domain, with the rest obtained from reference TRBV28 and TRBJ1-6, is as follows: DVKVTQSSRYLVKRTGEKVFLECVQDMDHENMFWYRQDPGLGLRLIYFSYDVKMKEKGDIPEGYSVSREKKERFSLILESASTNQTSMYLCASTFTTPGNSPLHFGNGTRLTVT.

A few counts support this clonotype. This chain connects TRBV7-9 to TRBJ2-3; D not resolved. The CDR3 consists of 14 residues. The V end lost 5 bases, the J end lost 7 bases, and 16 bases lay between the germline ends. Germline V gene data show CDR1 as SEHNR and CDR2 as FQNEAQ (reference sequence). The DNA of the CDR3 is TGTGCCAGCAGCCGAGCGCAGACTCCAAATACGCAGTATTTT. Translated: CASSRAQTPNTQYF.

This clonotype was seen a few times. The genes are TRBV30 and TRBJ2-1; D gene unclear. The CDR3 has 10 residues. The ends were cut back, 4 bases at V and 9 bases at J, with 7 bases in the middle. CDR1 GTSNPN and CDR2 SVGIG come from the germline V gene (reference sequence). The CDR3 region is CAWKLGEQFF. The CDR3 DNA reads TGTGCCTGGAAATTGGGTGAGCAGTTCTTC.

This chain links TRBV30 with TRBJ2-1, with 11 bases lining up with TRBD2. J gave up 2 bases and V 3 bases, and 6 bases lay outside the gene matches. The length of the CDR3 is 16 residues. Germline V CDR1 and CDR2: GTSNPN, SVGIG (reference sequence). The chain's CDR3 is CAWSDLLAGAYNEQFF. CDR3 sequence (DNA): TGTGCCTGGAGCGACTTACTAGCGGGGGCCTACAATGAGCAGTTCTTC.

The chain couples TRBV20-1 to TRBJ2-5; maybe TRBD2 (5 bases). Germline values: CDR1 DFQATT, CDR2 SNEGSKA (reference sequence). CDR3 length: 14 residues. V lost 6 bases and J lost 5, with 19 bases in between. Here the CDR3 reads CSAPASGNGETQYF. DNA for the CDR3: TGCAGTGCCCCGGCTTCGGGGAATGGGGAGACCCAGTACTTC.

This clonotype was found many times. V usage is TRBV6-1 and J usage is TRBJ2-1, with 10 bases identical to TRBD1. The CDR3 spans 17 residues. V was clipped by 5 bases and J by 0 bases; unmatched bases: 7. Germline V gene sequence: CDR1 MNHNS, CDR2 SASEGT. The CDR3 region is CASSQDRGTPSYNEQFF. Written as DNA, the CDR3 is TGTGCCAGCAGTCAGGACAGGGGGACCCCCTCCTACAATGAGCAGTTCTTC.

The CDR3, as DNA: TGTGCCAGCAGTTTGGGACAGGCGGACTATGGCTACACCTTC. Translation gives CASSLGQADYGYTF. This chain links TRBV28 with TRBJ1-2; 8 bases are a match to TRBD1. The V gene end was trimmed by 3 bases and the J gene end by 3 bases; junction bases not matched to a gene: 3. In germline, CDR1 is MDHEN, CDR2 SYDVKM. CDR3 size: 14 residues.

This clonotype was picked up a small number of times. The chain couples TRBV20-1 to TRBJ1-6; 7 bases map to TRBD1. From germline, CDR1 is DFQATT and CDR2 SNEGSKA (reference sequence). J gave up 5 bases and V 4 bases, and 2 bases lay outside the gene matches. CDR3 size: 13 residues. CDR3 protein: CSAKGQNNSPLHF. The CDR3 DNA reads TGCAGTGCTAAGGGACAGAATAATTCACCCCTCCACTTT.

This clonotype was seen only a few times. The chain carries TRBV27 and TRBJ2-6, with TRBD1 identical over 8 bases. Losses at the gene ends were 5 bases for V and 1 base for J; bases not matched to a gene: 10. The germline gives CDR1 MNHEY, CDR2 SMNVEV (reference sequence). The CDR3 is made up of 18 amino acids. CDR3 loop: CASSKWTGFSSGANVLTF. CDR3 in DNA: TGTGCCAGCAGTAAGTGGACAGGGTTCTCGTCTGGGGCCAACGTCCTGACTTTC.

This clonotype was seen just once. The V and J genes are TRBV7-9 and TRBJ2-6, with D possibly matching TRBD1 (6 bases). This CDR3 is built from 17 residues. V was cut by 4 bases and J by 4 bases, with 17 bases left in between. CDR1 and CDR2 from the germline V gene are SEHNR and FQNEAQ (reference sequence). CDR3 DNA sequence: TGTGCCAGCAGCTCCCCTCCTGGGGGCGGGGGGGCCAACGTCCTGACTTTC. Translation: CASSSPPGGGGANVLTF.

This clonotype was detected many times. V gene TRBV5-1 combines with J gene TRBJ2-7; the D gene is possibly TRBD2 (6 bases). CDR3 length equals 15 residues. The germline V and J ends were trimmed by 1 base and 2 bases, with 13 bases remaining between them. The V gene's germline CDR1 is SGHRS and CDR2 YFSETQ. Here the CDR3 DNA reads TGCGCCAGCAGCTTGTCCGGGACTGCGCCCTACGAGCAGTACTTC. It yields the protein CASSLSGTAPYEQYF. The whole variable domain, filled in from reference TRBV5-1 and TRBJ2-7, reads KAGVTQTPRYLIKTRGQQVTLSCSPISGHRSVSWYQQTPGQGLQFLFEYFSETQRNKGNFPGRFSGRQFSNSRSEMNVSTLELGDSALYLCASSLSGTAPYEQYFGPGTRLTVT.

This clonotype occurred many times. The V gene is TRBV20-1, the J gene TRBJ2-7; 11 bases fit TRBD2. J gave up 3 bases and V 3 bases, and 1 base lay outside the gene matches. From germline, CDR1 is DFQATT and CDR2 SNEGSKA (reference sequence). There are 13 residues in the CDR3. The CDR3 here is CSARTSGIYEQYF. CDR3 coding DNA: TGCAGTGCTAGGACTAGCGGGATCTACGAGCAGTACTTC.

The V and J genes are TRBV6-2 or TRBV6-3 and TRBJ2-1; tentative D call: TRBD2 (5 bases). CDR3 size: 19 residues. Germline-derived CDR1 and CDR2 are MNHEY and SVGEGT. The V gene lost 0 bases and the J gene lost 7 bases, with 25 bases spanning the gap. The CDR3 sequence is CASSYSIRSTKVVLNEQFF. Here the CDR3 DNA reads TGTGCCAGCAGTTACTCGATCCGATCGACTAAGGTGGTATTAAATGAGCAGTTCTTC.

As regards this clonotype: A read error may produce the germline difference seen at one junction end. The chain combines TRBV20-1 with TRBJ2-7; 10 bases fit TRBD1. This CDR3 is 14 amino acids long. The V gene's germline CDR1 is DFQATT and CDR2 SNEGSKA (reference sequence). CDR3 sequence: CSAIPGQGMRERYF. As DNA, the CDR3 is TGCAGTGCTATTCCGGGACAGGGGATGCGCGAGCGGTACTTC.

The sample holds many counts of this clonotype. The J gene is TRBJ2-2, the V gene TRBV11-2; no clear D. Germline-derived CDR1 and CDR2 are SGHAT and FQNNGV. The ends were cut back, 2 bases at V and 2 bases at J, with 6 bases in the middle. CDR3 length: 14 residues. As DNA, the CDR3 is TGTGCCAGCAGCTTAAACTTTAACACCGGGGAGCTGTTTTTT. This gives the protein CASSLNFNTGELFF.

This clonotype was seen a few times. The DNA for the CDR3 is TGTGCCAGCAGCCCTGGGTTCGATACGCAGTATTTT. Its protein product is CASSPGFDTQYF. The chain combines TRBV7-3 with TRBJ2-3; the D is unclear. CDR3 length: 12 amino acids. V was clipped by 5 bases and J by 6 bases, with 9 bases between them. Germline loops: CDR1 SGHTA, CDR2 FQGTGA.

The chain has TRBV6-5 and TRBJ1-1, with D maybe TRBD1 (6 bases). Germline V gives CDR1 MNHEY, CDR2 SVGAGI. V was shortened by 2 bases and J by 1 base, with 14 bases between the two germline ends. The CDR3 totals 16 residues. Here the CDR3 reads CASSYVGGRKNTEAFF. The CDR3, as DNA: TGTGCCAGCAGTTACGTAGGGGGGCGAAAGAACACTGAAGCTTTCTTT.

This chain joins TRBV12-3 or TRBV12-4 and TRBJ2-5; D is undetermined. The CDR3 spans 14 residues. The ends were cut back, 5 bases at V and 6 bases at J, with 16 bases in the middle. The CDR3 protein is CASSPVTPSQTQYF. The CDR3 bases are TGTGCCAGCAGTCCCGTGACCCCAAGTCAGACCCAGTACTTC.

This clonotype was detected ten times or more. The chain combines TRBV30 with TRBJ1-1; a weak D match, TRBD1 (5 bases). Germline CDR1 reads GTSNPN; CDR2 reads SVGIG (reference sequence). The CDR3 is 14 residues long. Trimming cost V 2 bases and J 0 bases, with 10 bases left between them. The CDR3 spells CAWSKGLMNTEAFF. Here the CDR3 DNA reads TGTGCCTGGAGTAAGGGACTGATGAACACTGAAGCTTTCTTT.

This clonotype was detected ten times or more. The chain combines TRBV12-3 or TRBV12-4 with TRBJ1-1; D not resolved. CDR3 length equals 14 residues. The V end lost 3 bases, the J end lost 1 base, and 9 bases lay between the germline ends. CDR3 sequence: CASSLLRSNTEAFF. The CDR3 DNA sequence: TGTGCCAGCAGTTTGTTGCGATCGAACACTGAAGCTTTCTTT.

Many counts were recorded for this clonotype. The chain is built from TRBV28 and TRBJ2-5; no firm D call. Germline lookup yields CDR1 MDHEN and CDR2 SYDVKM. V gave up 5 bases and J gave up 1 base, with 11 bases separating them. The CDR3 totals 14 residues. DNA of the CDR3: TGTGCCAGCAGTACCCAAGCAGTCCAAGAGACCCAGTACTTC. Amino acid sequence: CASSTQAVQETQYF.

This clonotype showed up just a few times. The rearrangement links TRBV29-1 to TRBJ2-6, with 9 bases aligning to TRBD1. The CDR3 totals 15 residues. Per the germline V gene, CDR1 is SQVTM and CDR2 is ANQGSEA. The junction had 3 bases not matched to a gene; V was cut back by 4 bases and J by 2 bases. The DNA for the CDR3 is TGCAGCGTTGGGACAGGGGTGACTGGGGCCAACGTCCTGACTTTC. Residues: CSVGTGVTGANVLTF. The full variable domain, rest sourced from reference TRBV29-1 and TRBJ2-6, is SAVISQKPSRDICQRGTSLTIQCQVDSQVTMMFWYRQQPGQSLTLIATANQGSEATYESGFVIDKFPISRPNLTFSTLTVSNMSPEDSSIYLCSVGTGVTGANVLTFGAGSRLTVL.

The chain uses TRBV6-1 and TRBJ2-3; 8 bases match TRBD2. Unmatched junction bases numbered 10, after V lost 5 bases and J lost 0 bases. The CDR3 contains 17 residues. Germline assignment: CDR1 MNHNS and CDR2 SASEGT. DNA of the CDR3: TGTGCCAGCAGTTCGAACCAAGCGGGAGCTAGCACAGATACGCAGTATTTT. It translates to CASSSNQAGASTDTQYF.

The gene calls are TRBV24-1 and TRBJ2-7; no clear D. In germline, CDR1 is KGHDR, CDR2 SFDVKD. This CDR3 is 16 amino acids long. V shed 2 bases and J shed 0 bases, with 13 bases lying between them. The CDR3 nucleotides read TGTGCCACCAGTGATTCTACCTCTGGCCCCTCCTACGAGCAGTACTTC. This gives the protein CATSDSTSGPSYEQYF.